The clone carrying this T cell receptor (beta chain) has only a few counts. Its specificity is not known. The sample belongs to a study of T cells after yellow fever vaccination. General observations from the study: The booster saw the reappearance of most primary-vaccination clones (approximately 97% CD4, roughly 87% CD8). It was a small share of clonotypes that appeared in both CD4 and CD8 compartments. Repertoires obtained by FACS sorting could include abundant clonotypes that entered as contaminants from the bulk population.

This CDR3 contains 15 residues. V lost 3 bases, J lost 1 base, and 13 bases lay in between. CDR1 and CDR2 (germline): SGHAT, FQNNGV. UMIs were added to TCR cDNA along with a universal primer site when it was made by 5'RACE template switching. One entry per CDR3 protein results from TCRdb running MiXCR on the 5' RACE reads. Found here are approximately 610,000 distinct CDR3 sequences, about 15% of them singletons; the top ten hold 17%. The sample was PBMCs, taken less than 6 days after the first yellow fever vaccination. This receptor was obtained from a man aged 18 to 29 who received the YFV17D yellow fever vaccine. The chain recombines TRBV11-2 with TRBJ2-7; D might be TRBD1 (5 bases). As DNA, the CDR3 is TGTGCCAGCAGCTTGTTGGCAGGGCCTTCCTACGAGCAGTACTTC. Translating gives CASSLLAGPSYEQYF.